This entry lists 19 T cell receptor beta chains sequenced from one sample in a study of CD8 T cells in Susac syndrome. The RNA input was roughly 0.45 to 1 ug, and it was reverse transcribed with random hexamers. TCRdb used MiXCR to reprocess the immunoSEQ multiplex PCR reads, holding one entry per CDR3 protein. The repertoire includes more than 150,000 distinct CDR3 sequences, about 90% of them detected once, and around 0.079% sits in the top ten. The sequenced sample consisted of CD4+ T cells from PBMCs. Receptors were obtained from a human donor in good health.

The rearrangement uses TRBV29-1 and TRBJ2-3; TRBD1 matches at 7 bases. CDR1 SQVTM and CDR2 ANQGSEA come from the germline V gene. This CDR3 spans 16 amino acids. The J segment lost 0 bases and the V segment lost 1 base, leaving 7 bases of the junction unmatched. The CDR3 sequence is CSVEAGPGQSTDTQYF. The CDR3 DNA sequence: TGCAGCGTTGAAGCAGGGCCGGGACAGAGCACAGATACGCAGTATTTT.

The rearrangement links TRBV12-3 or TRBV12-4 to TRBJ1-2; no clear D gene. Trimming shortened V by 4 bases and J by 1 base, and 16 bases separated the two germline ends. CDR3 size: 16 residues. CDR3 nucleotide sequence: TGTGCCAGCAGTTCCCCCCTCGGGGAAAATAACTATGGCTACACCTTC. It specifies CASSSPLGENNYGYTF.

The gene calls are TRBV5-1 and TRBJ2-3; D gene ambiguous. V shed 4 bases and J shed 1 base, with 13 bases lying between them. Germline CDR1 is SGHRS and CDR2 is YFSETQ. The CDR3 has 15 residues. CDR3 coding DNA: TGCGCCAGCAGCCGAACAGATCAAGGCACAGATACGCAGTATTTT. Translated: CASSRTDQGTDTQYF.

This rearrangement joins TRBV3-1 to TRBJ1-3; no firm D call. The V end was cut by 1 base, the J end by 2 bases, with 15 bases between. Germline CDR1 reads LGHDT; CDR2 reads YNNKEL (reference sequence). The CDR3 spans 17 residues. The CDR3 is CASSQGLGGGTGNTIYF. The CDR3 nucleotides read TGTGCCAGCAGCCAAGGTCTGGGCGGAGGGACTGGAAACACCATATATTTT.

In its sample, this clonotype was seen once. The CDR3 DNA is TGTGCCAGCAGCCAAGATATGGGACTTAGCGGGTACGAGCAGTACTTC. Translation: CASSQDMGLSGYEQYF. The V call is TRBV14, the J call TRBJ2-7, with 7 bases identical to TRBD2. Germline-derived CDR1 and CDR2 are SGHDN and FVKESK. J was trimmed by 4 bases and V by 0 bases; bases with no gene match: 9. The length of the CDR3 is 16 residues.

This chain links TRBV20-1 with TRBJ2-3; D gene uncertain. CDR3 length: 15 amino acids. Trimming shortened V by 0 bases and J by 1 base, and 11 bases separated the two germline ends. The V gene's germline CDR1 is DFQATT and CDR2 SNEGSKA (reference sequence). The CDR3 nucleotides are TGCAGTGCTAGAGAGGCAGCAACTGGCACAGATACGCAGTATTTT. This codes for CSAREAATGTDTQYF.

V usage is TRBV3-1 and J usage is TRBJ2-7, with 9 positions matching TRBD1. Per germline, CDR1 LGHDT and CDR2 YNNKEL (reference sequence). The CDR3 is 13 residues long. With 8 bases clipped from V and 2 bases from J, the junction kept 4 bases outside the gene matches. CDR3 DNA sequence: TGTGCCAGCGAGGGACAGGGAGCCTACGAGCAGTACTTC. Translated: CASEGQGAYEQYF.

J is TRBJ2-2 and V is TRBV2; a possible D gene is TRBD1 (6 bases). Trimming removed 7 bases at V and 1 base at J, with 10 bases between. The CDR3 is 14 residues long. Germline V gene data show CDR1 as SNHLY and CDR2 as FYNNEI. CDR3 sequence (DNA): TGTGCCAGCAAGCGGACAGTGAACACCGGGGAGCTGTTTTTT. Its translation: CASKRTVNTGELFF. Based on the CDR3 plus reference TRBV2 and TRBJ2-2, the full variable domain is EPEVTQTPSHQVTQMGQEVILRCVPISNHLYFYWYRQILGQKVEFLVSFYNNEISEKSEIFDDQFSVERPDGSNFTLKIRSTKLEDSAMYFCASKRTVNTGELFFGEGSRLTVL.

The V gene is TRBV5-1, the J gene TRBJ2-7; no clear D. The CDR3 extends over 13 amino acids. Trimming stripped 0 bases from V and 0 bases from J, with 4 bases between. Germline CDR1 and CDR2: SGHRS and YFSETQ. The CDR3 nucleotides read TGCGCCAGCAGCTTGGCGGCCTCCTACGAGCAGTACTTC. Protein sequence: CASSLAASYEQYF. Based on the CDR3 plus reference TRBV5-1 and TRBJ2-7, the full variable domain is KAGVTQTPRYLIKTRGQQVTLSCSPISGHRSVSWYQQTPGQGLQFLFEYFSETQRNKGNFPGRFSGRQFSNSRSEMNVSTLELGDSALYLCASSLAASYEQYFGPGTRLTVT.

A single count supports this clonotype. CDR3 in amino acids: CASSTENQPQHF. CDR3 bases: TGTGCCAGCAGTACGGAGAATCAGCCCCAGCATTTT. This rearrangement joins TRBV2 to TRBJ1-5; D is unresolved. Per the germline V gene, CDR1 is SNHLY and CDR2 is FYNNEI. V was cut by 5 bases and J by 4 bases, with 6 bases left in between. This CDR3 region has 12 residues.

CDR3 sequence reads: CASSDDMGLAGGSHTGELFF. CDR3 in DNA: TGTGCCAGCAGTGATGATATGGGACTAGCGGGAGGGTCCCACACCGGGGAGCTGTTTTTT. The chain is built from TRBV25-1 and TRBJ2-2; 16 nucleotides align to TRBD2. V shed 3 bases and J 3 bases; nucleotides not matched to a gene: 10. Germline CDR1 MGHDK, CDR2 SYGVNS. This CDR3 contains 20 residues.

V and J are TRBV20-1 and TRBJ2-6; D unresolved. Germline V gene data show CDR1 as DFQATT and CDR2 as SNEGSKA (reference sequence). Trimming shortened V by 5 bases and J by 2 bases, and 7 bases separated the two germline ends. The CDR3 sequence is 13 residues long. CDR3 in DNA: TGCAGTGCTGACCTGCCTGGGGCCAACGTCCTGACTTTC. It is translated as CSADLPGANVLTF.

Only one count was recorded for this clonotype. Relative to the germline gene, one junction end is altered; a read error may explain this. The gene calls are TRBV14 and TRBJ2-3; the match to TRBD1 covers 7 bases. CDR1 is SGHDN, CDR2 FVKESK, per germline. The CDR3 runs to 13 residues. The CDR3 region has the DNA TGTGTCAGCAGCCAAGACAGGGAAGATACGCAGTATTTT. The encoded protein is CVSSQDREDTQYF.

The J gene is TRBJ1-1, the V gene TRBV19; D is unresolved. V gave up 3 bases and J gave up 4 bases, with 9 bases separating them. Germline CDR1 and CDR2: LNHDA and SQIVND (reference sequence). CDR3 length: 13 residues. The chain's CDR3 is CASSIAVSTEAFF. CDR3 nucleotide sequence: TGTGCCAGTAGTATTGCGGTGAGCACTGAAGCTTTCTTT.

This chain uses TRBV6-5 with TRBJ2-2; 10 bases align to TRBD1. The length of the CDR3 is 17 residues. Germline assignment: CDR1 MNHEY and CDR2 SVGAGI. J gave up 7 bases and V 0 bases, and 8 bases lay outside the gene matches. CDR3 nucleotides: TGTGCCAGCAGTTACTCGATAGCGGGACAGGGGTTCGGGGAGCTGTTTTTT. It encodes CASSYSIAGQGFGELFF.

V usage is TRBV6-6 and J usage is TRBJ2-7; unclear D gene. The CDR3 covers 15 residues. CDR1 and CDR2 from the germline V gene are MNHNY and SVGAGI (reference sequence). V lost 0 bases, J lost 1 base, and 10 bases lay in between. The CDR3 DNA reads as TGTGCCAGCAGTTACTCGGGTAGGGATTCCTACGAGCAGTACTTC. Residues: CASSYSGRDSYEQYF.

The gene calls are TRBV18 and TRBJ2-1, with TRBD2 as a possible D gene (5 bases). The germline V and J ends were trimmed by 3 bases and 9 bases, with 12 bases remaining between them. The germline CDR1 and CDR2 sequences are KGHSH and LQKENI. The CDR3 loop spans 13 amino acids. The CDR3 DNA reads as TGTGCCAGCTCACCTCTAGCTCCCCCTGAGCAGTTCTTC. It yields the protein CASSPLAPPEQFF.

The chain combines TRBV19 with TRBJ2-5, with TRBD1 matching 7 bases. Germline CDR1 LNHDA, CDR2 SQIVND (reference sequence). V shed 4 bases, J shed 4 bases, and the junction held 3 bases outside the gene matches. There are 13 residues in the CDR3. The CDR3 protein is CASSTGGRETQYF. Here the CDR3 DNA reads TGTGCCAGTAGTACAGGGGGTCGAGAGACCCAGTACTTC. Looking up the rest from reference TRBV19 and TRBJ2-5 gives the full variable domain: DGGITQSPKYLFRKEGQNVTLSCEQNLNHDAMYWYRQDPGQGLRLIYYSQIVNDFQKGDIAEGYSVSREKKESFPLTVTSAQKNPTAFYLCASSTGGRETQYFGPGTRLLVL.

This rearrangement joins TRBV27 to TRBJ1-1, with D hard to call. This CDR3 is built from 15 residues. Germline V CDR1 and CDR2: MNHEY, SMNVEV (reference sequence). Between the trimmed V and J ends, which lost 4 bases and 0 bases, there was a span of 12 bases. The CDR3 protein is CASSYTNTVNTEAFF. The CDR3 DNA reads as TGTGCCAGCAGTTATACCAACACAGTGAACACTGAAGCTTTCTTT.